This T cell receptor (beta chain) was recovered during a study of memory CD4+ T cells and cytomegalovirus serostatus. Notes on the study in general: CMV serostatus prediction reached median AUC around 0.95, or 0.9 with US-trained model. Suggested: most of the CMV-linked TCR signature lies in CD4+ memory cells.

Worth noting for this clone: Its matching antigen is unknown.

The sort gate was single viable CD3+CD4+CD8-CD45RO+ cells for memory CD4+ T cells. Original handling: After removing out-of-frame reads, 2,204,828 distinct TCRbeta sequences remained. Method: immunoSEQ multiplex PCR; TCRdb's copy keeps in-frame clones and lacks some. V and J calls and clone size come straight from that table; D and trimming were deduced from the DNA. The top ten hold 0.67% of the sample, which has about 50,000 clones, roughly three quarters seen once. The sequencing input was memory CD4+ T cells from blood. This TCR derives from an adult in good health and CMV-seronegative.

The CDR3 nucleotides read TGTGCCAGCAGTTTAGGTAGCGGGAGAGGGGATACGCAGTATTTT. This sequence encodes CASSLGSGRGDTQYF. The rearrangement joins TRBV27 to TRBJ2-3; 9 positions match TRBD2. This CDR3 comprises 15 residues. Trimming removed 2 bases from V and 6 bases from J; junction bases left unmatched: 6. Germline V gives CDR1 MNHEY, CDR2 SMNVEV (reference sequence).